This T cell receptor (beta chain) comes out of a study of T-cell reconstitution after alpha-beta-depleted transplantation in children. Study observations and caveats: Most T-cell counts and diversity one year after the transplant came from T cells that were newly produced. After transplant, at about two months, alpha-beta T cells were reportedly derived from several hundred expanded graft clones. Where some patients showed high TCRbeta diversity at day 60, it came from recipient T cells and thymic progenitors that had survived.

A TCRbeta library incorporating unique molecular identifiers was prepared. TCRdb processed the PCR reads anew with MiXCR; each CDR3 protein has one entry. Of about a million distinct CDR3 sequences detected, roughly 29% appear once; the ten largest clones hold roughly 31%. The CDR3 is made up of 15 amino acids. V lost 0 bases and J lost 3, with 14 bases in between. Germline V gene sequence: CDR1 SQVTM, CDR2 ANQGSEA. This clonotype was seen a few times. Antigen specificity is unknown. The sequencing here drew on PBMCs, mostly from graft donor cells, taken 360 days after TCRalphabeta/CD19-depleted stem cell transplant. The V call is TRBV29-1, the J call TRBJ1-1, with D perhaps matching TRBD1 (6 bases). The TCR comes from a boy under two years old who had a stem cell transplant for SCID, so the T cells may come from the graft donor. CDR3 residues: CSVEDQGWGDTEAFF. The CDR3 coding sequence is TGCAGCGTTGAAGATCAGGGGTGGGGGGACACTGAAGCTTTCTTT.